The rows below give T cell receptor beta chains drawn from one sample of a study of cytomegalovirus exposure and HLA in healthy donors. Data came from immunoSEQ multiplex PCR; TCRdb stores just in-frame clones and leaves some out. The sample lists about 130,000 clones; about 70% were seen once. Sequenced: PBMCs. The receptor set was obtained from a woman between 35 and 50 years old in good health and CMV-seronegative. The CDR3 runs from the conserved cysteine through the conserved F or W. Each record gives: CDR3 protein, CDR3 DNA, clone size, V gene, J gene, D gene. D genes are given only for firm matches. Some rows mark clone size as missing; the rest say once, few, many or name a class of expanded clone.

CASSFGRVKEKLFF	TGCGCCAGCAGCTTCGGCAGGGTTAAGGAAAAACTGTTTTTT	NA	TRBV5-1	TRBJ1-4	NA
CATSLAGPNSPLHF	TGTGCCACCAGCCTAGCTGGTCCTAATTCACCCCTCCACTTT	NA	TRBV15	TRBJ1-6	NA
CASSRTGDQPQHF	TGTGCCAGCAGTCGGACAGGGGATCAGCCCCAGCATTTT	NA	TRBV2	TRBJ1-5	TRBD1
CASSEARGPSEKLFF	TGTGCCAGCAGTGAAGCGAGGGGGCCTAGCGAAAAACTGTTTTTT	NA	TRBV25-1	TRBJ1-4	TRBD1
CASSDQGSYGYTF	TGTGCCAGCAGTGACCAGGGAAGCTATGGCTACACCTTC	NA	TRBV2	TRBJ1-2	NA
CASSDGRQTPSSYEQYF	TGTGCCAGCAGCGACGGACGACAGACCCCCTCCTCCTACGAGCAGTACTTC	NA	TRBV2	TRBJ2-7	NA
CASRGVTEAFF	TGTGCCAGTAGGGGAGTCACTGAAGCTTTCTTT	NA	TRBV19	TRBJ1-1	NA
CASSGRSAWGYTF	TGTGCCAGCAGCGGCCGGTCAGCGTGGGGCTACACCTTC	few	TRBV28	TRBJ1-2	NA
CASSQARGPQETQYF	TGTGCCAGCAGCCAAGCACGGGGTCCGCAAGAGACCCAGTACTTC	NA	TRBV4-2	TRBJ2-5	NA
CASSSQGRAYGYTF	TGTGCCAGCAGTTCACAGGGAAGGGCCTATGGCTACACCTTC	NA	TRBV28	TRBJ1-2	NA
CASSLDRNTEAFF	TGTGCCAGCTCTCTCGACAGGAACACTGAAGCTTTCTTT	NA	TRBV18	TRBJ1-1	NA
CASSFLPGQGSNGYTF	TGTGCCAGCAGCTTTTTACCAGGACAGGGTAGCAATGGCTACACCTTC	NA	TRBV7-2	TRBJ1-2	TRBD1
CATSTGTGGKGYGYTF	TGTGCCACCAGCACCGGGACAGGGGGCAAGGGCTATGGCTACACCTTC	NA	TRBV15	TRBJ1-2	TRBD1
CASSEGANTEAFF	TGTGCCAGCAGTGAGGGCGCGAACACTGAAGCTTTCTTT	medium-sized	TRBV6-1	TRBJ1-1	NA
CASSDVLAVQETQYF	TGTGCCAGCAGTGATGTGCTAGCGGTTCAAGAGACCCAGTACTTC	NA	TRBV2	TRBJ2-5	TRBD2
CSSSLMGGAFF	TGTTCCAGCAGCTTAATGGGGGGGGCTTTCTTT	NA	TRBV7-9	TRBJ1-1	NA
CAWSRLAGPDTQYF	TGTGCCTGGAGTCGACTAGCGGGGCCCGATACGCAGTATTTT	NA	TRBV30	TRBJ2-3	TRBD2
CASSGGLGYTF	TGTGCCAGTTCAGGCGGACTGGGCTACACCTTC	NA	TRBV28	TRBJ1-2	NA
CASSKPGQARWYGYTF	TGTGCCAGCAGTAAACCGGGACAGGCTAGGTGGTATGGCTACACCTTC	NA	TRBV28	TRBJ1-2	TRBD1
CASSIAGNREKLFF	TGTGCCAGCAGCATCGCAGGGAACCGTGAAAAACTGTTTTTT	medium-sized	TRBV7-8	TRBJ1-4	NA
CASSPQTSGGSDTQYF	TGTGCCAGCTCACCACAGACTAGCGGGGGATCAGATACGCAGTATTTT	NA	TRBV18	TRBJ2-3	TRBD2
CASSLDLNSYNEQFF	TGTGCCAGCAGCTTAGACCTAAACTCCTACAATGAGCAGTTCTTC	few	TRBV7-2	TRBJ2-1	NA
CASSLAHRGSSYEQYF	TGTGCCAGCAGCTTAGCGCACCGGGGTTCTTCCTACGAGCAGTACTTC	few	TRBV7-8	TRBJ2-7	NA
CASSLSQDYNEQFF	TGTGCCAGCAGCTTATCCCAGGACTACAATGAGCAGTTCTTC	NA	TRBV7-3	TRBJ2-1	NA
CSVEGGEKNTEAFF	TGCAGCGTTGAGGGGGGGGAGAAGAACACTGAAGCTTTCTTT	NA	TRBV29-1	TRBJ1-1	NA
CASSYSQYGYTF	TGTGCCAGCAGTTACTCGCAGTATGGCTACACCTTC	few	TRBV6-6	TRBJ1-2	NA
CASSFLNEKLFF	TGTGCCAGCAGTTTCCTGAATGAAAAACTGTTTTTT	few	TRBV27	TRBJ1-4	NA
CASSLQGVMNTEAFF	TGTGCCAGCAGCTTACAGGGTGTTATGAACACTGAAGCTTTCTTT	few	TRBV7-3	TRBJ1-1	NA
CASSLNYPNSPLHF	TGTGCCAGCAGCTTAAACTACCCAAATTCACCCCTCCACTTT	once	TRBV7-9	TRBJ1-6	NA
CASSFLTSGGQETQYF	TGCGCCAGCAGCTTCCTGACTAGCGGGGGGCAAGAGACCCAGTACTTC	NA	TRBV5-1	TRBJ2-5	TRBD2
CASSATGGFYGYTF	TGTGCCAGCAGTGCAACAGGGGGCTTCTATGGCTACACCTTC	NA	TRBV2	TRBJ1-2	TRBD1
CASSFQDIAYNSPLHF	TGTGCCAGCAGCTTTCAGGACATAGCCTATAATTCACCCCTCCACTTT	NA	TRBV5-4	TRBJ1-6	NA
CSVRIQGAVAEAFF	TGCAGCGTCCGAATACAGGGGGCGGTGGCTGAAGCTTTCTTT	NA	TRBV29-1	TRBJ1-1	TRBD1
CASSQEARSPLHF	TGCGCCAGCAGCCAAGAAGCTCGGTCACCCCTCCACTTT	NA	TRBV4-1	TRBJ1-6	NA
CASRTGAGIEKLFF	TGTGCCAGCAGGACAGGGGCCGGGATTGAAAAACTGTTTTTT	few	TRBV6-6	TRBJ1-4	TRBD1
CASRTSGMGEKLFF	TGTGCCAGCAGAACCTCAGGGATGGGGGAAAAACTGTTTTTT	NA	TRBV28	TRBJ1-4	NA
CASSLAPHSTETQYF	TGCGCCAGCAGCTTGGCCCCCCACTCGACTGAGACCCAGTACTTC	NA	TRBV5-1	TRBJ2-5	NA
CASSEEGQGNEQYF	TGTGCCAGCAGTGAAGAGGGACAGGGGAACGAGCAGTACTTC	NA	TRBV2	TRBJ2-7	TRBD1
CASSEPGSAGNTIYF	TGTGCCAGCAGTGAACCTGGTAGCGCCGGAAACACCATATATTTT	NA	TRBV25-1	TRBJ1-3	NA
CASSQGWTSGGLSGELFF	TGCGCCAGCAGCCAAGGATGGACTAGCGGGGGCCTAAGCGGGGAGCTGTTTTTT	few	TRBV4-3	TRBJ2-2	TRBD2
CASSQGLVGTDTQYF	TGCGCCAGCAGCCAAGGACTAGTTGGCACAGATACGCAGTATTTT	many	TRBV4-3	TRBJ2-3	NA
CASSDPGLRANNSPLHF	TGTGCCAGCAGTGATCCGGGACTCCGAGCAAATAATTCACCCCTCCACTTT	NA	TRBV27	TRBJ1-6	NA
CASSGTWDQPQHF	TGTGCCAGCAGTGGGACTTGGGATCAGCCCCAGCATTTT	few	TRBV25-1	TRBJ1-5	NA
CASSPRTVMNTEAFF	TGTGCCAGCAGCCCCCGGACAGTTATGAACACTGAAGCTTTCTTT	once	TRBV11-2	TRBJ1-1	NA
CASSTDKNYGYTF	TGTGCCAGCAGTACCGACAAGAACTATGGCTACACCTTC	NA	TRBV2	TRBJ1-2	NA
CASSLVASGGGTDTQYF	TGCGCCAGCAGCTTGGTGGCTAGCGGGGGGGGCACAGATACGCAGTATTTT	NA	TRBV5-1	TRBJ2-3	TRBD2
CASTPASGAYEQYF	TGTGCCAGCACCCCTGCTAGCGGAGCCTACGAGCAGTACTTC	NA	TRBV7-2	TRBJ2-7	TRBD2
CASSYSAREPGEQYF	TGTGCCAGCAGCTACTCGGCTCGGGAACCGGGGGAGCAGTACTTC	NA	TRBV7-2	TRBJ2-7	NA
CASKRWREEKLFF	TGTGCCAGTAAGCGATGGAGGGAGGAAAAACTGTTTTTT	few	TRBV19	TRBJ1-4	NA